This T cell receptor beta chain is drawn from a study of blood T cell repertoires in COVID-19. Cohort placement rested on clinical history that participants reported themselves. From germline, CDR1 is SGHTA and CDR2 FQGNSA. This CDR3 has 18 residues. V was clipped by 4 bases and J by 1 base; unmatched bases: 10. This table comes from immunoSEQ multiplex PCR, and its TCRdb copy is limited to in-frame clones, with some not included. The table lists 400,000 to 500,000 clones, roughly 84% of them singletons. The TCR originated in a woman aged 18-29 years who had been exposed to COVID-19. The chain joins TRBV7-2 to TRBJ2-4; 10 bases map to TRBD2. The source material was PBMCs or T cells enriched from blood (not recorded which). The CDR3 DNA follows: TGTGCCAGCAGCTGGGACCCGGGTAGCGGGAGGGCCAAAAACATTCAGTACTTC. It yields the protein CASSWDPGSGRAKNIQYF.